What follows are 12 T cell receptor beta chains derived from one specimen sequenced in a study of healthy donors' naive CD4 and CD8 T cells. Starting from around 500 ng of total RNA, TCR libraries were made with linear amplification. TCRdb reanalysed the reads using MiXCR and keeps one entry per CDR3 protein. The table lists some 190,000 distinct CDR3 sequences, under 85% of them singletons. Specimen: naive CD4+ and CD8+ T cells sorted from blood, pooled from several donors. These receptors came from a pool of human donors in good health; the sample pools cells from several healthy donors.

This chain links TRBV29-1 with TRBJ1-5, with D hard to call. Germline CDR1 SQVTM, CDR2 ANQGSEA. The CDR3 sequence is 13 residues long. Trimming cost V 4 bases and J 2 bases, with 9 bases left between them. CDR3 nucleotides: TGCAGCGTTGGGGGTTTGGGCAATCAGCCCCAGCATTTT. Residues: CSVGGLGNQPQHF. The full variable domain, completed using reference TRBV29-1 and TRBJ1-5, is SAVISQKPSRDICQRGTSLTIQCQVDSQVTMMFWYRQQPGQSLTLIATANQGSEATYESGFVIDKFPISRPNLTFSTLTVSNMSPEDSSIYLCSVGGLGNQPQHFGDGTRLSIL.

The chain joins TRBV6-2 or TRBV6-3 to TRBJ2-1, with D unresolved. The CDR3 length is 11 residues. CDR1 is MNHEY, CDR2 SVGEGT, per germline. The V gene lost 10 bases and the J gene lost 8 bases, with 12 bases spanning the gap. CDR3 loop: CAISRRDEQFF. The CDR3 nucleotides are TGTGCCATTTCTCGAAGGGATGAGCAGTTCTTC.

The genes are TRBV29-1 and TRBJ2-1, with TRBD2 matching 10 bases. V was clipped by 6 bases and J by 4 bases; unmatched bases: 6. This CDR3 spans 14 amino acids. The germline CDR1 and CDR2 sequences are SQVTM and ANQGSEA. CDR3 coding DNA: TGCAGCGTAGTTAGCGGGGGGAGTTACAATGAGCAGTTCTTC. It is translated as CSVVSGGSYNEQFF.

The chain couples TRBV6-6 to TRBJ2-7; TRBD2 matches 7 bases. V trimming: 0 bases; J trimming: 7 bases; junction bases outside the gene matches: 9. CDR1 is MNHNY, CDR2 SVGAGI, per germline (reference sequence). The CDR3 length is 15 residues. CDR3 DNA sequence: TGTGCCAGCAGTTACTCGTCGGGAGGCGAGGGTGAGCAGTACGTC. Amino acid sequence: CASSYSSGGEGEQYV.

The V gene is TRBV10-3, the J gene TRBJ2-5, with 10 bases aligning to TRBD2. The CDR3 length is 16 residues. From germline, CDR1 is ENHRY and CDR2 SYGVKD. V lost 6 bases and J lost 4; bases outside the gene matches: 11. CDR3 sequence: CAIRKESSGRGETQYF. CDR3 nucleotide sequence: TGTGCCATCAGGAAGGAATCGAGCGGGAGGGGAGAGACCCAGTACTTC.

This chain's CDR3 is CASSYSAGSPLNTEAFF. CDR3 DNA sequence: TGTGCCAGCAGTTACTCGGCAGGCTCCCCTTTGAACACTGAAGCTTTCTTT. J is TRBJ1-1 and V is TRBV6-6; no clear D gene. The V gene lost 0 bases and the J gene lost 0 bases, with 14 bases spanning the gap. Germline V gene data show CDR1 as MNHNY and CDR2 as SVGAGI (reference sequence). The CDR3 is 17 amino acids.

This chain joins TRBV19 and TRBJ2-7; 11 bases are a match to TRBD2. With 4 bases clipped from V and 3 bases from J, the junction kept 8 bases outside the gene matches. Per germline, CDR1 LNHDA and CDR2 SQIVND (reference sequence). The CDR3 spans 16 residues. CDR3 loop: CASSTASGRSGYEQYF. Here the CDR3 DNA reads TGTGCCAGTAGTACTGCTAGCGGGAGGTCGGGCTACGAGCAGTACTTC.

The rearrangement joins TRBV6-5 to TRBJ2-3; the D gene could be TRBD1 or TRBD2 (5 bases each). CDR3 length equals 17 residues. The germline gives CDR1 MNHEY, CDR2 SVGAGI. V was shortened by 5 bases and J by 6 bases, with 24 bases between the two germline ends. As DNA, the CDR3 is TGTGCCAGCAGTCCTGGGACGGGACGGAGAGAAAGGGATACGCAGTATTTT. This gives the protein CASSPGTGRRERDTQYF.

The rearrangement joins TRBV6-2 or TRBV6-3 to TRBJ2-7; a possible D gene is TRBD1 (5 bases). Trimming removed 7 bases from V and 2 bases from J, with 15 bases in between. Germline-derived CDR1 and CDR2 are MNHEY and SVGEGT. The CDR3 is 14 amino acids. The CDR3 DNA follows: TGTGCCAGCACCGAGGCAGGGCCCACCTACGAGCAGTACGTC. It specifies CASTEAGPTYEQYV.

The gene calls are TRBV7-8 and TRBJ2-1; a weak D match, TRBD2 (6 bases). This CDR3 has 12 amino acids. Per the germline V gene, CDR1 is SGHVS and CDR2 is FQNEAQ. V was trimmed by 3 bases and J by 10 bases, leaving 10 bases between them. DNA of the CDR3: TGTGCCAGCAGCTTTATCGGACTAGAGCAGTTCTTC. Protein product: CASSFIGLEQFF.

In regard to this clonotype: A read error is likely, as this CDR3 ends without the conserved phenylalanine or tryptophan. This sequence joins TRBV6-1 and TRBJ2-5; D is unclear. The CDR3 is made up of 16 amino acids. Germline CDR1 reads MNHNS; CDR2 reads SASEGT. V was pared by 1 base and J by 0 bases, with 12 bases between. For the CDR3, the DNA is TGTGCCAGCAGTGAAGTGCCGCAGACCTACCAAGAGACCCAGTACCTC. The encoded protein is CASSEVPQTYQETQYL.

The chain carries TRBV3-1 and TRBJ1-1; D is undetermined. Germline V gives CDR1 LGHDT, CDR2 YNNKEL (reference sequence). This CDR3 has 14 amino acids. Trimming stripped 3 bases from V and 1 base from J, with 9 bases between. This CDR3 reads CASSHHHRNTEAFF. In nucleotides, the CDR3 is TGTGCCAGCAGCCATCACCACAGGAACACTGAAGCTTTCTTT.